This TCR beta chain was sequenced for a study of radiotherapy plus CTLA-4 blockade in lung cancer. The wider study: An objective response was seen in around 17% of patients, and disease control in 31%. General study results and limits: Response, reportedly, was best predicted by interferon-beta along with early blood T cell clone dynamics. Clones derived from tumor TCRs expanded in blood after radiotherapy plus ipilimumab.

The protocol was immunoSEQ multiplex PCR, while the TCRdb copy is restricted to in-frame clones and leaves out a portion. The sample contains tens of thousands of clones, around 73% of which appear only once. Note on this clone: What it binds is not known.

The receptor was derived from a human donor with non-small cell lung cancer who had a complete response to radiotherapy plus ipilimumab. Sequencing was performed on peripheral blood, taken from a patient treated with radiotherapy plus ipilimumab.

The CDR3 here is CASSLANPGQETQYF. The CDR3 coding sequence is TGCGCCAGCAGCTTGGCGAATCCGGGGCAAGAGACCCAGTACTTC. The gene calls are TRBV5-1 and TRBJ2-5; the D gene is possibly TRBD2 (5 bases). V was shortened by 0 bases and J by 2 bases, with 11 bases between the two germline ends. Germline CDR1 is SGHRS and CDR2 is YFSETQ. The CDR3 contains 15 residues.